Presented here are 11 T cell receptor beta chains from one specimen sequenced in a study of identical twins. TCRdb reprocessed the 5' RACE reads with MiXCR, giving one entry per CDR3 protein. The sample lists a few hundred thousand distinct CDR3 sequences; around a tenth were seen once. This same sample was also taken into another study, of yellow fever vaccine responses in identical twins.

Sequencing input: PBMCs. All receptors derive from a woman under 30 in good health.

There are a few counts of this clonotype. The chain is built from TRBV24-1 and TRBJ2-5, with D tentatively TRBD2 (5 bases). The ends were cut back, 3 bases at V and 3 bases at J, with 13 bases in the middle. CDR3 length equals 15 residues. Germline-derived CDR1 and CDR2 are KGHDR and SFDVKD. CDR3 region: CATSDVRKGEETQYF. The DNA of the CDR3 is TGTGCCACCAGTGATGTTCGGAAGGGAGAAGAGACCCAGTACTTC.

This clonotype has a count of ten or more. CDR3 protein: CASSYPGLAGPNTGELFF. DNA for the CDR3: TGTGCCAGCAGTTACCCGGGACTAGCGGGGCCTAACACCGGGGAGCTGTTTTTT. The chain employs TRBV6-2 or TRBV6-3 and TRBJ2-2; 13 nucleotides line up with TRBD2. V trimming: 2 bases; J trimming: 2 bases; junction bases outside the gene matches: 5. The length of the CDR3 is 18 residues. From germline, CDR1 is MNHEY and CDR2 SVGEGT.

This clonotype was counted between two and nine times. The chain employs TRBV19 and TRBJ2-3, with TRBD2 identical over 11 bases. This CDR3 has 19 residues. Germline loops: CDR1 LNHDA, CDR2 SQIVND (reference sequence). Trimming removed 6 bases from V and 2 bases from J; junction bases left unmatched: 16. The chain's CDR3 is CASSIPPIAGGRDTDTQYF. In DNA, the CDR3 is TGTGCCAGTAGCATCCCCCCCATAGCGGGAGGGAGGGACACAGATACGCAGTATTTT.

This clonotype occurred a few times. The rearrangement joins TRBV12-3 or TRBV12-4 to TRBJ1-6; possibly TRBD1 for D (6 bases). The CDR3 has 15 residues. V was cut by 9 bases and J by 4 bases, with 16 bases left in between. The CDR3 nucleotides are TGTGCCAGTCTAAACAGGGCTACGTATAATTCACCCCTCCACTTT. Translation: CASLNRATYNSPLHF.

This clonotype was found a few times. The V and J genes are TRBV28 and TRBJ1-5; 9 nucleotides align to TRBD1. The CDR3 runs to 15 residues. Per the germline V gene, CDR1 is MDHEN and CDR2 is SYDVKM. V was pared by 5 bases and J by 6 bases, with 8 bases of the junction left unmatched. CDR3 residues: CASSTQGTGIQPQHF. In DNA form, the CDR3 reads TGTGCCAGCAGTACCCAGGGGACAGGGATTCAGCCCCAGCATTTT.

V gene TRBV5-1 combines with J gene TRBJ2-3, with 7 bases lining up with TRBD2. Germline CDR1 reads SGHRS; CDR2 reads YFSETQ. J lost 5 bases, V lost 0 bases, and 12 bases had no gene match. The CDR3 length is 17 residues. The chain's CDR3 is CASSLAGLAEAGDTQYF. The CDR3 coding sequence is TGCGCCAGCAGCTTGGCCGGCCTAGCGGAGGCGGGAGATACGCAGTATTTT.

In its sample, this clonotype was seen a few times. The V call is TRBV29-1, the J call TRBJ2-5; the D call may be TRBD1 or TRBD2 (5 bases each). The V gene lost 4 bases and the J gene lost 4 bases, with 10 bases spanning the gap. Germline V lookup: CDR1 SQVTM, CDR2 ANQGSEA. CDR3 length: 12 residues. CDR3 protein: CSVAGLVETQYF. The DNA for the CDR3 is TGCAGCGTTGCGGGGCTAGTAGAGACCCAGTACTTC. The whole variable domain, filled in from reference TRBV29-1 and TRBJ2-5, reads SAVISQKPSRDICQRGTSLTIQCQVDSQVTMMFWYRQQPGQSLTLIATANQGSEATYESGFVIDKFPISRPNLTFSTLTVSNMSPEDSSIYLCSVAGLVETQYFGPGTRLLVL.

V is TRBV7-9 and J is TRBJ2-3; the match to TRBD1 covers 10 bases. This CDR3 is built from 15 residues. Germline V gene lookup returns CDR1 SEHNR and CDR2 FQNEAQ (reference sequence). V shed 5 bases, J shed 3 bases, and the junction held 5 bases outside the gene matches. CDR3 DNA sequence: TGTGCCAGCAGCCAAGGACAGGGGGTTACAGATACGCAGTATTTT. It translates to CASSQGQGVTDTQYF.

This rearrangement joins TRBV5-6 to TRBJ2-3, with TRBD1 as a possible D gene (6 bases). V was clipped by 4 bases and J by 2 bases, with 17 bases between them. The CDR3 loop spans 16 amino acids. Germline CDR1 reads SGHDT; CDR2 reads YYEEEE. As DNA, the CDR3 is TGTGCCAGCAGCGGGGGCCTTGCGGGTTTCACAGATACGCAGTATTTT. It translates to CASSGGLAGFTDTQYF.

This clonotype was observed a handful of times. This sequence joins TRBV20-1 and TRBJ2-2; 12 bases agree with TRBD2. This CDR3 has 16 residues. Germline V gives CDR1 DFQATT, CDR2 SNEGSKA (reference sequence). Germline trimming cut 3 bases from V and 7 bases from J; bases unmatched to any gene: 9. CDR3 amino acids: CSASRLAGGSGGELFF. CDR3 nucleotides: TGCAGTGCTAGTCGGCTAGCGGGAGGGAGCGGCGGGGAGCTGTTTTTT.

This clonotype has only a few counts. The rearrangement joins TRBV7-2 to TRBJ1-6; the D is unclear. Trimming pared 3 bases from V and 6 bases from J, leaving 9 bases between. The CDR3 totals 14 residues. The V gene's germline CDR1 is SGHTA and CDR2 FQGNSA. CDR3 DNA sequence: TGTGCCAGCAGCTTGGGTTCAAGTAATTCACCCCTCCACTTT. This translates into CASSLGSSNSPLHF.